The 27 T cell receptor beta chains in this list originate from one sample, sequenced in a study of blood T cell repertoires in COVID-19. Profiling relied on immunoSEQ multiplex PCR, and the TCRdb table lists in-frame clones only, not all of them. The data show fewer than 150,000 clones, around 79% seen once. The sequenced sample consisted of peripheral blood. These TCRs come from a man aged 45 to 65 with acute or convalescent COVID-19.

The CDR3 is CASSYGQGVQAFF. CDR3 bases: TGTGCCAGCAGTTATGGACAGGGTGTTCAAGCTTTCTTT. J is TRBJ1-1 and V is TRBV6-5, with TRBD1 matching 8 bases. The V and J ends lost 3 bases and 9 bases, in that order; junction bases with no gene match: 6. The CDR3 loop spans 13 amino acids. The germline gives CDR1 MNHEY, CDR2 SVGAGI.

In nucleotides, the CDR3 is TGTGCCAGCAGTGGGAGGACTAGCGGGAGTCATGAGCAGTTCTTC. Translated: CASSGRTSGSHEQFF. The chain recombines TRBV7-8 with TRBJ2-1; 13 nucleotides align to TRBD2. CDR1 and CDR2 from the germline V gene are SGHVS and FQNEAQ. V lost 6 bases to trimming and J lost 8 bases; unmatched junction nucleotides: 7. CDR3 length equals 15 residues.

V is TRBV5-6 and J is TRBJ2-2; D may be TRBD2 (6 bases). The CDR3 has 14 amino acids. Germline V gene lookup returns CDR1 SGHDT and CDR2 YYEEEE. The ends were cut back, 6 bases at V and 6 bases at J, with 15 bases in the middle. CDR3 sequence reads: CASIGTRFPGELFF. CDR3 DNA: TGTGCCAGCATAGGGACTCGCTTCCCCGGGGAGCTGTTTTTT.

This clone was detected a few times. The chain combines TRBV5-1 with TRBJ2-1; 9 positions match TRBD2. Germline V lookup: CDR1 SGHRS, CDR2 YFSETQ. The CDR3 extends over 15 amino acids. The trim removed 6 bases at V and 5 bases at J, leaving 9 bases unmatched. The CDR3 loop reads CASTDLAGVDNEQFF. CDR3 DNA sequence: TGCGCCAGCACCGATTTAGCGGGAGTCGACAATGAGCAGTTCTTC.

V and J are TRBV5-1 and TRBJ2-5, with TRBD1 identical over 9 bases. V was clipped by 2 bases and J by 4 bases; unmatched bases: 3. Germline values: CDR1 SGHRS, CDR2 YFSETQ. The CDR3 totals 14 residues. CDR3 nucleotides: TGCGCCAGCAGCTTCACAGGGGGCGGAGAGACCCAGTACTTC. Translating gives CASSFTGGGETQYF.

Notes on this clone: The CDR3 does not end in the conserved phenylalanine or tryptophan, so this is likely a read error. The DNA is left out, because the CDR3 cannot be placed on it with certainty; the CDR3 is given as TCRdb lists it. CDR3 sequence: CASFGGGGI. The rearrangement joins TRBV6-4 to TRBJ1-1. CDR1 and CDR2 (germline): MRHNA, SNTAGT. The CDR3 length equals 9 residues, ends included.

The V gene is TRBV7-9, the J gene TRBJ2-5; 7 bases match TRBD2. V dropped 1 base and J dropped 4; count of bases not matched to a gene: 6. Per the germline V gene, CDR1 is SEHNR and CDR2 is FQNEAQ (reference sequence). This CDR3 has 15 residues. CDR3 region: CASSLGGGLGETQYF. DNA for the CDR3: TGTGCCAGCAGCTTAGGCGGGGGACTGGGAGAGACCCAGTACTTC.

This clone was counted between two and nine times. The V and J genes are TRBV20-1 and TRBJ2-2; 8 positions agree with TRBD1. This CDR3 region has 15 residues. V shed 3 bases, J shed 3 bases, and the junction held 6 bases outside the gene matches. The germline CDR1 and CDR2 sequences are DFQATT and SNEGSKA (reference sequence). The CDR3 protein is CSASSQGADTGELFF. The CDR3 DNA follows: TGCAGTGCTAGTAGTCAGGGGGCGGACACCGGGGAGCTGTTTTTT.

The chain is built from TRBV1 and TRBJ1-4; the DNA was not used to check the table's D call, TRBD1. TRBV1 has pseudogene status. The CDR3 has 19 amino acids. The CDR3 DNA follows: TGCACCAGCAGCCCGCAACCGGTGACAGGGCAGTATGTCGATGAAAAACTGTTTTTT. It yields the protein CTSSPQPVTGQYVDEKLFF.

CDR3 amino acids: CASSGPGGNNSPLHF. Here the CDR3 DNA reads TGTGCCAGCAGTGGTCCAGGGGGTAACAATTCACCCCTCCACTTT. The chain uses TRBV28 and TRBJ1-6; 7 bases line up with TRBD1. The CDR3 length is 15 residues. The V and J ends lost 5 bases and 7 bases, in that order; junction bases with no gene match: 8. Germline lookup yields CDR1 MDHEN and CDR2 SYDVKM.

This chain links TRBV2 with TRBJ2-2, with TRBD2 matching 9 bases. This CDR3 is built from 15 residues. The J segment lost 4 bases and the V segment lost 5 bases, leaving 5 bases of the junction unmatched. Per the germline V gene, CDR1 is SNHLY and CDR2 is FYNNEI. The CDR3 DNA is TGTGCCAGCAGTTTAGCGGGGGCGGGCACCGGGGAGCTGTTTTTT. Amino acids: CASSLAGAGTGELFF.

The CDR3 spells CATSDPGQGFGEQYF. CDR3 DNA: TGTGCCACCAGTGACCCGGGACAGGGGTTTGGCGAGCAGTACTTC. The chain combines TRBV24-1 with TRBJ2-7; TRBD1 matches 10 bases. The germline V gene has CDR1 KGHDR and CDR2 SFDVKD. V lost 4 bases to trimming and J lost 6 bases; unmatched junction nucleotides: 8. This CDR3 comprises 15 residues.

A few counts support this clone. V is TRBV12-3 or TRBV12-4 and J is TRBJ2-7; D may be TRBD1 (5 bases). Between the trimmed V and J ends, which lost 7 bases and 2 bases, there was a span of 12 bases. The CDR3 is 13 residues long. Here the CDR3 DNA reads TGTGCCAGCACCCAGGACATTACCTACGAGCAGTACTTC. It is translated as CASTQDITYEQYF.

The chain employs TRBV2 and TRBJ1-5; D is ambiguous. The germline gives CDR1 SNHLY, CDR2 FYNNEI. The CDR3 runs to 14 residues. V lost 4 bases, J lost 6 bases, and 13 bases lay in between. CDR3 protein: CASSGTSGSQPQHF. The CDR3 DNA is TGTGCCAGCAGTGGGACGTCGGGGAGTCAGCCCCAGCATTTT.

The chain employs TRBV13 and TRBJ2-5; D remains unclear. The CDR3 consists of 12 residues. V was pared by 5 bases and J by 3 bases, with 7 bases between. The V gene's germline CDR1 is PRHDT and CDR2 FYEKMQ (reference sequence). This CDR3 is CASSRREETQYF. The CDR3 nucleotides are TGTGCCAGCAGCAGGAGAGAAGAGACCCAGTACTTC.

V usage is TRBV5-4 and J usage is TRBJ2-2; 10 nucleotides match TRBD1. The germline CDR1 and CDR2 sequences are SGHNT and YYREEE (reference sequence). The CDR3 covers 15 residues. V gave up 1 base and J gave up 8 bases; unmatched junction bases: 5. The CDR3 DNA reads as TGTGCCAGCAGCTTGCGGGACAGGGGATGGGGGGAGCTGTTTTTT. It specifies CASSLRDRGWGELFF.

The chain recombines TRBV29-1 with TRBJ2-3, with D possibly TRBD2 on 5 matching bases. The CDR3 loop spans 14 amino acids. CDR1 is SQVTM, CDR2 ANQGSEA, per germline. V lost 8 bases and J lost 2, with 17 bases in between. The CDR3 DNA is TGCAGCTTCTCATCGGGGTTCGCCACAGATACGCAGTATTTT. Residues: CSFSSGFATDTQYF.

This clone was found a few times. The chain recombines TRBV10-1 with TRBJ1-1; D may be TRBD1 (5 bases). Looked up from germline, CDR1 is WNHNN and CDR2 is SYGVQD (reference sequence). V lost 4 bases, J lost 1 base, and 7 bases lay in between. This CDR3 is 13 amino acids long. The CDR3 DNA is TGCGCCAGCAGTGGACAGAGGAACACTGAAGCTTTCTTT. Amino acids: CASSGQRNTEAFF.

V and J are TRBV13 and TRBJ1-2; D unclear. Germline-derived CDR1 and CDR2 are PRHDT and FYEKMQ (reference sequence). V was cut by 3 bases and J by 6 bases, with 11 bases left in between. This CDR3 has 13 residues. The CDR3 spells CASSFGGLDGYTF. In nucleotides, the CDR3 is TGTGCCAGCAGCTTCGGAGGTTTAGATGGCTACACCTTC.

The rearrangement links TRBV2 to TRBJ2-5, with TRBD2 as a possible D gene (6 bases). The germline CDR1 and CDR2 sequences are SNHLY and FYNNEI. CDR3 length: 13 residues. The ends were cut back, 8 bases at V and 5 bases at J, with 15 bases in the middle. CDR3 in DNA: TGTGCCAGCGAGATTTTTGGGGGGGAGACCCAGTACTTC. Its protein product is CASEIFGGETQYF.

Only a few counts were recorded for this clone. The genes are TRBV7-3 and TRBJ2-2; D possibly corresponds to TRBD1 (6 bases). Germline V CDR1 and CDR2: SGHTA, FQGTGA. The CDR3 totals 15 residues. Trimming stripped 4 bases from V and 1 base from J, with 10 bases between. CDR3: CASSSDRLNTGELFF. For the CDR3, the DNA is TGTGCCAGCAGCTCAGACAGGTTGAACACCGGGGAGCTGTTTTTT.

The V and J genes are TRBV4-2 and TRBJ2-2, with a weak D call TRBD2 (5 bases). V lost 0 bases to trimming and J lost 7 bases, with 9 bases between them. This CDR3 has 14 amino acids. Germline V CDR1 and CDR2: LGHNA, YNFKEQ. CDR3 DNA sequence: TGTGCCAGCAGCCAAGATCCTAGCAGCGGGGAGCTGTTTTTT. Amino acids: CASSQDPSSGELFF.

The chain links TRBV28 to TRBJ2-7, with 8 bases matching TRBD1. The length of the CDR3 is 16 residues. Germline trimming cut 6 bases from V and 3 bases from J; bases unmatched to any gene: 13. Germline-derived CDR1 and CDR2 are MDHEN and SYDVKM. The CDR3 DNA reads as TGTGCCAGCAGACATGACAGGGGTGTGGGGTTCTACGAGCAGTACTTC. Translated, it gives CASRHDRGVGFYEQYF.

The J gene is TRBJ2-3, the V gene TRBV9; D might be TRBD2 (5 bases). The germline V gene encodes CDR1 SGDLS and CDR2 YYNGEE. V gave up 4 bases and J gave up 1 base, with 10 bases separating them. The CDR3 has 14 amino acids. CDR3 region: CASSPAGGTDTQYF. In DNA form, the CDR3 reads TGTGCCAGCAGCCCAGCCGGGGGCACAGATACGCAGTATTTT. The variable domain in full, with the rest retrieved from reference TRBV9 and TRBJ2-3, is DSGVTQTPKHLITATGQRVTLRCSPRSGDLSVYWYQQSLDQGLQFLIQYYNGEERAKGNILERFSAQQFPDLHSELNLSSLELGDSALYFCASSPAGGTDTQYFGPGTRLTVL.

The chain is built from TRBV7-6 and TRBJ2-7; D may be TRBD2 (5 bases). This CDR3 spans 13 amino acids. CDR1 and CDR2 from the germline V gene are SGHVS and FNYEAQ. V was pared by 1 base and J by 4 bases, with 8 bases between. CDR3 protein: CASSLGGLYEQYF. For the CDR3, the DNA is TGTGCCAGCAGCTTAGGAGGACTGTACGAGCAGTACTTC.

This clone was observed a single time. The chain has TRBV10-2 and TRBJ1-2; TRBD1 aligns across 10 bases. CDR1 is WSHSY, CDR2 SAAADI, per germline. CDR3 size: 15 residues. The ends lost 6 bases at V and 5 bases at J; junction bases unmatched: 9. The CDR3 region is CASREGQGIGYGYTF. CDR3 sequence (DNA): TGCGCCAGCAGGGAGGGACAGGGGATTGGGTATGGCTACACCTTC.

Only one count was recorded for this clone. V and J are TRBV28 and TRBJ1-1; the match to TRBD1 covers 7 bases. This CDR3 comprises 14 residues. V shed 2 bases, J shed 6 bases, and the junction held 6 bases outside the gene matches. The germline CDR1 and CDR2 sequences are MDHEN and SYDVKM. The CDR3 nucleotides read TGTGCCAGCAGTTTACCAGGGGGAGAGTCTGAAGCTTTCTTT. The encoded protein is CASSLPGGESEAFF.